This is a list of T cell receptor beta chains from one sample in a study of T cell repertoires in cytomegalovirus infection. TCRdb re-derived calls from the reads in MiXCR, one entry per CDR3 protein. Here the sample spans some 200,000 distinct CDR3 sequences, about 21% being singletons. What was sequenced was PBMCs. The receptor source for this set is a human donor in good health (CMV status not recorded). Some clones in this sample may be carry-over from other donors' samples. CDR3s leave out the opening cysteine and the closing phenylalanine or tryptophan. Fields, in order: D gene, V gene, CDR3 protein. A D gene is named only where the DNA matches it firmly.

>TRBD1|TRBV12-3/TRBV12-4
ASSSRDRGRGTNEKLF
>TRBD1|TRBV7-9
ASSFLQGAAYGYT
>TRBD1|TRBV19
ASKNPGQTEEQY
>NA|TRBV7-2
ASSLQALRWTEAF
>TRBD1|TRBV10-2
ASRLTGGNTEAF
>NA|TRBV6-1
ASSDKTPPEAF
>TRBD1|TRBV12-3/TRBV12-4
ASTLPPGGSGNTIY
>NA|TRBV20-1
SARMGIGTQY
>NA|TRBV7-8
ASSFRTDQPQH
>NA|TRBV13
ASSPPRNTEAF
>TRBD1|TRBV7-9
ASSLGGAAEAF
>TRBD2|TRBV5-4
ASSLVSSGRDYEQY
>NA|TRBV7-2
ASSLGSITDTQY
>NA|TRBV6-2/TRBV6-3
ASSFDEVGGQPQH
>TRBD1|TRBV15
ATSLGTGTDTQY
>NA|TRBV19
ASSIGGRANYGYT
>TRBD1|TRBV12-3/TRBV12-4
ASSRTQGADTQY
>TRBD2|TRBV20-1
SARPSVGLVADTQY
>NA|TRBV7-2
ASSLARVLETQY
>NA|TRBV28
ASNPLWGRANTGELF
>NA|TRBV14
ASSQEIGAGETQY
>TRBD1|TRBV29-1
SAQGTEYNEQF
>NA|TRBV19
ASSNRPVANEKLF
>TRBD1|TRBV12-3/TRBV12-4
ASSTPGQARATEAF